The clone carrying this T cell receptor (beta chain) was counted a single time. This table comes from immunoSEQ multiplex PCR, and its TCRdb copy is limited to in-frame clones, with some not included. The top ten hold around 1% of the sample, which has approximately 280,000 clones, approximately 86% seen once. These data are taken from a study of cytomegalovirus exposure and HLA in healthy donors. V was clipped by 1 base and J by 6 bases, with 7 bases between them. Germline CDR1 SEHNR, CDR2 FQNEAQ (reference sequence). The CDR3 has 13 amino acids. The source is a woman in her late teens or twenties in good health and CMV-seronegative. Sequenced sample: PBMCs. The chain couples TRBV7-9 to TRBJ1-5; D is unclear. The CDR3 nucleotides are TGTGCCAGCAGCTTAGATTCGGTTCAGCCCCAGCATTTT. Its protein is CASSLDSVQPQHF.